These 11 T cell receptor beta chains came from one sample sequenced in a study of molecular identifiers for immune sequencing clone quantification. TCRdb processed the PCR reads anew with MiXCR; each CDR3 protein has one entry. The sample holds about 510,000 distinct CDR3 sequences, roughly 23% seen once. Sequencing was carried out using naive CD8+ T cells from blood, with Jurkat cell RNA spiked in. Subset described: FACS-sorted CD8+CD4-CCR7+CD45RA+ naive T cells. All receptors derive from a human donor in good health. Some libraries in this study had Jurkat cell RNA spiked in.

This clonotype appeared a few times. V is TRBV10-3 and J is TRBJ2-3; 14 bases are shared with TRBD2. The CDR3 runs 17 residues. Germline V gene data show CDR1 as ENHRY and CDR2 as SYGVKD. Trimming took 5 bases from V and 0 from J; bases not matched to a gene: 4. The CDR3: CAISWTSGRPSTDTQYF. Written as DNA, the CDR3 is TGTGCCATCAGTTGGACTAGCGGGAGGCCTAGCACAGATACGCAGTATTTT.

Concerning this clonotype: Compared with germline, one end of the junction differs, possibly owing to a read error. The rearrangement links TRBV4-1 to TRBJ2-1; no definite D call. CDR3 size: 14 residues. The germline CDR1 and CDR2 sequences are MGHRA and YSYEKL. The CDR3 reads CASGHTLDRIKQFF. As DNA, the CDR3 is TGCGCCAGCGGCCATACCCTCGACCGAATAAAGCAGTTCTTC.

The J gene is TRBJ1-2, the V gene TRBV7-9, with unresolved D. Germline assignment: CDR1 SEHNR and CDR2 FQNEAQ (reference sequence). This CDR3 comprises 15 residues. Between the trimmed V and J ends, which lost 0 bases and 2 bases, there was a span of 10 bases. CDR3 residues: CASSLAGTENYGYTF. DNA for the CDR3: TGTGCCAGCAGCTTAGCGGGTACAGAAAACTATGGCTACACCTTC.

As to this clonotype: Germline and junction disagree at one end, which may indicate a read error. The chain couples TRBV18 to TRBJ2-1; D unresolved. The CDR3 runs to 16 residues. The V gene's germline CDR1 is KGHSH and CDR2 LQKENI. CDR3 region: CASSPPTPQFPNEQSF. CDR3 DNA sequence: TGTGCCAGCTCACCACCAACACCACAATTTCCCAATGAGCAGTCCTTC.

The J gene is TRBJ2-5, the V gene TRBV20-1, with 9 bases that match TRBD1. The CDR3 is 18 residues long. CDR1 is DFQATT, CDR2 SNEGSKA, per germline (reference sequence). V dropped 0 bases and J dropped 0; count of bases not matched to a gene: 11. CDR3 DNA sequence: TGCAGTGCTAGAGATTTTGAGGGACAGGGATGGGACCAAGAGACCCAGTACTTC. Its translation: CSARDFEGQGWDQETQYF.

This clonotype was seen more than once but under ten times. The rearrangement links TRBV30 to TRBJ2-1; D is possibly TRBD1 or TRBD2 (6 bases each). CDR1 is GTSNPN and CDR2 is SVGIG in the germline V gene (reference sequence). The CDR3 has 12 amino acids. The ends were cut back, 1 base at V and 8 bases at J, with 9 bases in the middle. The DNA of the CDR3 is TGTGCCTGGAGTGAGGGGGGCGATGAGCAGTTCTTC. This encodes CAWSEGGDEQFF.

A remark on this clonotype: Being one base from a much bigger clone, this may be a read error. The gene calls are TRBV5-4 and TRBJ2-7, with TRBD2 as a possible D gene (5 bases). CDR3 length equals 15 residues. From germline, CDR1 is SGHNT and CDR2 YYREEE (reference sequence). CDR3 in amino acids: CAGSLLGSSPPEQYF. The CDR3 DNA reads TGTGCCGGCAGCTTGTTAGGGAGTTCGCCGCCCGAGCAGTACTTC.

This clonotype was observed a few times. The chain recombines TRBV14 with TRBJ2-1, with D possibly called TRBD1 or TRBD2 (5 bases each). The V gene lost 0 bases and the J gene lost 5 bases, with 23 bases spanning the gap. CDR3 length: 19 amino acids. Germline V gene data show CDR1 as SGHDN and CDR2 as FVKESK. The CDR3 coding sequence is TGTGCCAGCAGCCAAGAGAGGGGACCGCCGACTAACAAGAACAATGAGCAGTTCTTC. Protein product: CASSQERGPPTNKNNEQFF.

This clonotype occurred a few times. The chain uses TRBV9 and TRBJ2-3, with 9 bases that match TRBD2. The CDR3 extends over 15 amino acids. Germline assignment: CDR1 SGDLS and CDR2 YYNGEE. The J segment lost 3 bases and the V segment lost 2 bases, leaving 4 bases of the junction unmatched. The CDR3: CASSVAGGTTDTQYF. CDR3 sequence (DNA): TGTGCCAGCAGCGTGGCGGGGGGGACAACAGATACGCAGTATTTT.

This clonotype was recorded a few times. The CDR3 spells CASSQGYYEQYF. The CDR3 DNA follows: TGTGCCAGCAGCCAAGGATACTACGAGCAGTACTTC. V gene TRBV7-9 combines with J gene TRBJ2-7; D call uncertain. Between the trimmed V and J ends, which lost 5 bases and 3 bases, there was a span of 8 bases. This CDR3 region has 12 residues. Looked up from germline, CDR1 is SEHNR and CDR2 is FQNEAQ (reference sequence).

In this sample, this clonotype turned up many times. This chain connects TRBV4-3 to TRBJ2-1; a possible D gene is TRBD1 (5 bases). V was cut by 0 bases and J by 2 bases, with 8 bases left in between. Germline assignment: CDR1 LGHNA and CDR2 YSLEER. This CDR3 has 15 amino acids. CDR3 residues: CASSQDREAYNEQFF. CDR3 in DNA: TGCGCCAGCAGCCAAGACAGGGAAGCCTACAATGAGCAGTTCTTC.